This note documents a single T cell receptor (beta chain) sequence. This entry belongs to a study of blood T cell repertoires in COVID-19. Across the whole study: Samples representing acute and convalescent COVID-19 were sourced from the United States, Italy and Spain. PBMCs, B-cell-depleted T cells, or T cells provided the cDNA or gDNA that made up the material.

Authors' processing steps: Reference gene primer amplification gave nucleated cell count estimates. Sequencing used immunoSEQ multiplex PCR; TCRdb keeps in-frame clones, though not all of them. V and J calls and clone size follow that table, whereas D and trimming were derived from the DNA. The sample gives roughly 240,000 clones, more than 75% of which show up once; about 3.1% is in the top ten. Looked up from germline, CDR1 is GTSNPN and CDR2 is SVGIG (reference sequence). V was cut by 0 bases and J by 6 bases, with 15 bases left in between. The CDR3 has 15 amino acids. Sample: peripheral blood. The receptor comes from a woman aged 25 to 39 who had recovered from COVID-19. V is TRBV30 and J is TRBJ2-1, with D possibly TRBD1 on 6 matching bases. This CDR3 reads CAWSVVTGSLNEQFF. In nucleotides, the CDR3 is TGTGCCTGGAGTGTGGTAACAGGGTCCCTCAATGAGCAGTTCTTC.